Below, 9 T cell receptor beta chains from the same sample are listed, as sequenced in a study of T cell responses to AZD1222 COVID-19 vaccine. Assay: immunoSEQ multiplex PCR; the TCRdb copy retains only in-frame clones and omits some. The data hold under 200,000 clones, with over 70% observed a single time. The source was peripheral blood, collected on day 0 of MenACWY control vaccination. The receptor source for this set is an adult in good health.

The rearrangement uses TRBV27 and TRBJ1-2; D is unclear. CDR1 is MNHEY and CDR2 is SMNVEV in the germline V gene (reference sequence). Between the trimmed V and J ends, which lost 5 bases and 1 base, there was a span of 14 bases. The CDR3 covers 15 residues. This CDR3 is CASSPNGKINYGYTF. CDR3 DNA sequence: TGTGCCAGCAGTCCAAACGGGAAAATTAACTATGGCTACACCTTC.

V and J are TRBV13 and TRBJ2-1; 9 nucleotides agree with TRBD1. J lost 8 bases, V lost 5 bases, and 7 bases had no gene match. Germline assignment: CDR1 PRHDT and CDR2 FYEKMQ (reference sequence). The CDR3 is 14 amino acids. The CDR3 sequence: CASSLPDRGDEQFF. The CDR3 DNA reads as TGTGCCAGCAGCCTCCCGGACAGGGGCGATGAGCAGTTCTTC.

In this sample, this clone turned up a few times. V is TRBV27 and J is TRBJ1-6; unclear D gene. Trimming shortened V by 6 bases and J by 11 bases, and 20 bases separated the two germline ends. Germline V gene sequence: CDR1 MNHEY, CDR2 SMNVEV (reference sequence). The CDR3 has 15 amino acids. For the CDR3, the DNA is TGTGCCAGCAGCTACAGTATAAGCGAAAAGGCACCCCTCCACTTT. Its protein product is CASSYSISEKAPLHF.

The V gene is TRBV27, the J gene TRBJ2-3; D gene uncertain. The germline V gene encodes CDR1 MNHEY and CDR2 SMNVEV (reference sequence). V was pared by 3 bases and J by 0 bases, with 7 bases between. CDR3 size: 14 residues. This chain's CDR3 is CASSFSTSTDTQYF. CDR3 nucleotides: TGTGCCAGCAGTTTTAGCACTAGCACAGATACGCAGTATTTT.

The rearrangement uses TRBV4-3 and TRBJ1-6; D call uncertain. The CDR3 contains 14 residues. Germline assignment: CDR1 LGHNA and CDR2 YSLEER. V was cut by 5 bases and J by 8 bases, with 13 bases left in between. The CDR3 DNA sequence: TGCGCCAGCAGCAACCGAGGGAGTTATTCACCCCTCCACTTT. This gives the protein CASSNRGSYSPLHF.

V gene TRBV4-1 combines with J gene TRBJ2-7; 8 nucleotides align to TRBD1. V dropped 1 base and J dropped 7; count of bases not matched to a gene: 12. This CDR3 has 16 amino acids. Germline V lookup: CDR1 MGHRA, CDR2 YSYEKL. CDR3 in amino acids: CASSQGSSGGPREQYF. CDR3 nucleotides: TGCGCCAGCAGCCAAGGGTCGTCAGGGGGCCCTCGGGAGCAGTACTTC.

This CDR3 is CASSQGTGNQPQHF. As DNA, the CDR3 is TGCGCCAGCAGCCAAGGGACGGGGAATCAGCCCCAGCATTTT. The rearrangement joins TRBV4-3 to TRBJ1-5; D is unclear. V lost 1 base to trimming and J lost 4 bases, with 8 bases between them. This CDR3 region has 14 residues. Looked up from germline, CDR1 is LGHNA and CDR2 is YSLEER.

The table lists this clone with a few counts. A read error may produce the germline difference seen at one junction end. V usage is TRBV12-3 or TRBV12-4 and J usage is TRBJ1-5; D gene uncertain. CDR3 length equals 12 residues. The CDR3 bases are TGTGCCAGCAATTTAGAGGGTCAGCCCCAGCATTTT. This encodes CASNLEGQPQHF.

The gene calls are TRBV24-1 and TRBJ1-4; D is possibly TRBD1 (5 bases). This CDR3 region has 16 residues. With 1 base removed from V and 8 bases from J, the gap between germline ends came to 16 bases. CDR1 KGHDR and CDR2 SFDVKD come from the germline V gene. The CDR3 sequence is CATSDFEGPLSEKLFF. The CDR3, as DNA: TGTGCCACCAGTGATTTCGAGGGACCCTTAAGCGAAAAACTGTTTTTT.